This T cell receptor (beta chain) came from a study of liver allograft versus peripheral blood T cells. Study in general: Within transplanted livers, the T cell receptor repertoires were examined and compared against the repertoires present in the peripheral blood of liver transplant recipients.

A remark on this clonotype: What it recognizes is unknown.

General study findings and limits: Liver allograft repertoires of T cell receptors reportedly diverged from peripheral blood repertoires.

The CDR3 has 15 residues. Germline trimming cut 6 bases from V and 3 bases from J; bases unmatched to any gene: 8. Germline V gene sequence: CDR1 ENHRY, CDR2 SYGVKD. TCRdb re-called the reads through MiXCR, storing one row per CDR3 protein. The sample carries some 10,000 distinct CDR3 sequences, approximately 22% recorded once. This rearrangement joins TRBV10-3 to TRBJ1-3, with 7 bases fitting TRBD1. The sequence was collected from a human patient who had a liver transplant. Some T cells may have originated in the graft donor. This CDR3 is CAISPNQGVGNTIYF. CDR3 DNA sequence: TGTGCCATCAGCCCAAACCAGGGGGTTGGAAACACCATATATTTT.